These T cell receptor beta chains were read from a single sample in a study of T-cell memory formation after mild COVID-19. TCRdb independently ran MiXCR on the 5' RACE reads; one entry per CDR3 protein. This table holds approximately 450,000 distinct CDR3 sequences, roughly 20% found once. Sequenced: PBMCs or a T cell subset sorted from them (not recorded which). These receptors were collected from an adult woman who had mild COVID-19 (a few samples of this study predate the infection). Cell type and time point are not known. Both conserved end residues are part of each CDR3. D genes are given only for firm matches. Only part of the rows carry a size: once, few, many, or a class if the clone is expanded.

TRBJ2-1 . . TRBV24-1 TGTGCCACCAGTCGTACAGGGAGCTCCTACAATGAGCAGTTCTTC CATSRTGSSYNEQFF
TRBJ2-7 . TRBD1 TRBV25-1 TGTGCCAGCAGTGAGGCGGGACAGGGGGCGAGGTCGTACGAGCAGTACTTC CASSEAGQGARSYEQYF
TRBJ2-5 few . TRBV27 TGTGCCAGCAGTTCCGCGGACCAAGAGACCCAGTACTTC CASSSADQETQYF
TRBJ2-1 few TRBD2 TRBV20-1 TGCAGTGCTGATAGCGGGGGGTTCGATTCTAGCAATGAGCAGTTCTTC CSADSGGFDSSNEQFF
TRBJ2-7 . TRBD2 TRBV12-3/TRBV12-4 TGTGCCAGCAGTTCCTCCGGACTAGCGGGGTTCTACGAGCAGTACTTC CASSSSGLAGFYEQYF
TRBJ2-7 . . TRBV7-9 TGTGCCAGCAGCATAGCTGTAGACGAGCAGTACTTC CASSIAVDEQYF
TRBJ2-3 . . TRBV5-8 TGTGCCAGCGGCGGTAGAGCGGGTCTCACAGATACGCAGTATTTT CASGGRAGLTDTQYF
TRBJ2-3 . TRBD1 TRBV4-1 TGCGCCAGCAGCCAAACCCCTCCGACAGGGAAATCTAGCACAGATACGCAGTATTTT CASSQTPPTGKSSTDTQYF
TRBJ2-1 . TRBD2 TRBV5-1 TGCGCCAGCAGCCCGACACTAGCGGGGGGGCCTGAGCAGTTCTTC CASSPTLAGGPEQFF
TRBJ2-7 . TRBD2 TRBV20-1 TGCAGTGCTAGTCGGACTAGCTCCTACGAGCAGTACTTC CSASRTSSYEQYF
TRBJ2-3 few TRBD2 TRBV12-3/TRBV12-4 TGTGCCAGCAGCCCGTTAGCGGGGGGTTACACAGATACGCAGTATTTT CASSPLAGGYTDTQYF
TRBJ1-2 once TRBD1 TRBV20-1 TGCAGTGCTAGAGCGCTGAGGGGGCAGGGTAACTATGGCTACACCTTC CSARALRGQGNYGYTF
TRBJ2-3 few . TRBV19 TGTGCCAGTAGTATAGAGGTGCAGGGTAATCAACCCAGCCCGGATACGCAGTATTTT CASSIEVQGNQPSPDTQYF
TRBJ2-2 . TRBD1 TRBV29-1 TGCAGCGTCGACAGGGTGGGCGGGGAGCTGTTTTTT CSVDRVGGELFF
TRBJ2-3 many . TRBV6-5 TGTGCCAGCAGCTACACTAGCACAGATACGCAGTATTTT CASSYTSTDTQYF
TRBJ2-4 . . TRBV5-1 TGCGCCAGCAGCTCCGGGGGAGCCAAAAACATTCAGTACTTC CASSSGGAKNIQYF
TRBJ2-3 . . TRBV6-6 TGTGCCAGCAGTCTTGACGGACCCCCAGGTGTAGATACGCAGTATTTT CASSLDGPPGVDTQYF
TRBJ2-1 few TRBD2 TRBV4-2 TGTGCCAGCAGCCCTTTACTAGCGGGGGATGAGCAGTTCTTC CASSPLLAGDEQFF
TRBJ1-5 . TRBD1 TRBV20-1 TGCAGTGCGATGGACAGGGGGGGTCAGCCCCAGCATTTT CSAMDRGGQPQHF
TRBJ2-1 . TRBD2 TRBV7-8 TGTGCCAGCAGCTTAATAGCTCGCTATAGCGGGGGGGCACGGAATGAGCAGTTCTTC CASSLIARYSGGARNEQFF
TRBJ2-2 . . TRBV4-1 TGCGCCAGCAGCCCCCAGGGGGGAGTTGACACCGGGGAGCTGTTTTTT CASSPQGGVDTGELFF
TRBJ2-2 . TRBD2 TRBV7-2 TGTGCCAGCAGCTTACGGGGGGACCGAGGGGAGCTGTTTTTT CASSLRGDRGELFF
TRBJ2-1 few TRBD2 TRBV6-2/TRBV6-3 TGTGCCAGCAGTCCAATCGGACTAGCTGTGCGGCAGTTCTTC CASSPIGLAVRQFF